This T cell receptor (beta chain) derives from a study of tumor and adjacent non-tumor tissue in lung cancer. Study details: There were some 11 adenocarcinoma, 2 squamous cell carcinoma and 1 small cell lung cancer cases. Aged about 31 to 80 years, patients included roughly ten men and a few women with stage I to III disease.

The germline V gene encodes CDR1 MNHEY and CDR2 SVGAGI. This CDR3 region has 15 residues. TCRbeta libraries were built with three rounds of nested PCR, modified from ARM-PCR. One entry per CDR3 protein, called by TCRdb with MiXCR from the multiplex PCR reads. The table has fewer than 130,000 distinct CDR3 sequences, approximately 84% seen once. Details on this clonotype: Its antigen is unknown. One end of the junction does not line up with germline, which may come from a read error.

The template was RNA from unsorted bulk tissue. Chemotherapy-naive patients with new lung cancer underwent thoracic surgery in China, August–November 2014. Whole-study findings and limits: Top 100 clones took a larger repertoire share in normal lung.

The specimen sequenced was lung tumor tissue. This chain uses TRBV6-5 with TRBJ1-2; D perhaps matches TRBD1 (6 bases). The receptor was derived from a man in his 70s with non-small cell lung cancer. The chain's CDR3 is CTSSHRRGRDYGNTF. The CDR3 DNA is TGTACCAGCAGCCACCGTAGGGGGAGGGACTATGGCAACACCTTC.